The rows below give T cell receptor beta chains drawn from one sample of a study of regulatory T cells in long-lasting Graves disease. TCRdb passed the multiplex PCR reads through MiXCR, listing each CDR3 protein once. This table has over 400,000 distinct CDR3 sequences, less than 15% appearing once. The same sample was also used in a study of T cells in Graves' hyperthyroidism and ophthalmopathy.

Sequences were derived from peripheral blood mononuclear cells (PBMCs), sampled at new diagnosis, from a patient treated with antithyroid drugs. Receptor source: a woman aged 45-65 years with Graves disease. Both conserved end residues are part of each CDR3. A D gene is named only where the DNA matches it firmly. Clone size appears in some rows only: once, few, many, or a class for an expanded clone.

TRBJ2-7,TRBD1,TRBV6-1,few,TGTGCCAGCAGAGAGTTGTGGGAGGACAGGGGAAGCAACTACGAGCAGTACTTC,CASRELWEDRGSNYEQYF
TRBJ2-2,TRBD2,TRBV6-5,few,TGTGCCAGCAGTTACTCCACTAGCGGGAGGGCTTGGGCTAACACCGGGGAGCTGTTTTTT,CASSYSTSGRAWANTGELFF
TRBJ2-7,.,TRBV28,many,TGTGCCAGCAGACTGAGCCAGGCGACTACCTACGAGCAGTACTTC,CASRLSQATTYEQYF
TRBJ2-3,.,TRBV7-9,many,TGTGCCAGCAGACCAGATACGCAGTATTTT,CASRPDTQYF
TRBJ1-1,TRBD1,TRBV5-4,many,TGTGCCAGCAGCTTCCTACAGGGGACTGAAGCTTTCTTT,CASSFLQGTEAFF
TRBJ1-5,.,TRBV2,.,TGTGCCAGCAGTAGTTGGGACTCTGGCGGGCAGCCCCAGCATTTT,CASSSWDSGGQPQHF
TRBJ2-7,TRBD2,TRBV10-2,.,TGCGCCAGCAGCGGTTCGCTCGATAGCGGGTTTCCCTACGAGCAGTACTTC,CASSGSLDSGFPYEQYF
TRBJ2-2,.,TRBV2,many,TGTGCCAGCGGGGTAGGCGGGTCCACCGGGGAGCTGTTTTTT,CASGVGGSTGELFF
TRBJ2-7,TRBD2,TRBV18,many,TGTGCCAGCTCCCCGGACATTAGCGGGAGGGGCGAGCAGTACTTC,CASSPDISGRGEQYF
TRBJ2-1,.,TRBV7-3,many,TGTGCCAGCAGCTCCCACAGGGTTAACAATGAGCAGTTCTTC,CASSSHRVNNEQFF
TRBJ1-6,.,TRBV30,.,TGTGCCTGGAGTCTCCCGTCGGGGGGAGGATGGTCACCCCTCCACTTT,CAWSLPSGGGWSPLHF
TRBJ1-2,.,TRBV28,many,TGTGCCACCCTCCAAGGGACCTATGGCTACACCTTC,CATLQGTYGYTF
TRBJ1-2,.,TRBV3-1,.,TGTGCCAGCAGCCAAATCGGGGGGAGGGGAGCCTATGGCTACACCTTC,CASSQIGGRGAYGYTF